The 28 T cell receptor beta chains below all came from one sample that was sequenced in a study of T-cell memory formation after mild COVID-19. TCRdb reprocessed the 5' RACE reads via MiXCR and lists one record per CDR3 protein. The data contain some 100,000 distinct CDR3 sequences, roughly 11% of them singletons. Sequences were obtained from PBMCs or a T cell subset sorted from them (not recorded which). These receptors all stem from a young man who had mild COVID-19 (a few samples of this study predate the infection). Cell type and time point are not known.

The gene calls are TRBV12-3 or TRBV12-4 and TRBJ1-5, with a weak D call TRBD1 (6 bases). CDR3 length: 13 amino acids. Trimming pared 6 bases from V and 7 bases from J, leaving 13 bases between. The CDR3, as DNA: TGTGCCAGCAGCCCTCAGGGGTCCCAGCCCCAGCATTTT. Translated: CASSPQGSQPQHF.

A few counts support this clonotype. The chain recombines TRBV12-3 or TRBV12-4 with TRBJ2-7; no firm D call. Between the trimmed V and J ends, which lost 5 bases and 6 bases, there was a span of 8 bases. The CDR3 has 11 residues. Here the CDR3 DNA reads TGTGCCAGCAGTGCAGCTGGCGAGCAGTACTTC. Protein: CASSAAGEQYF.

This clonotype was observed a few times. V is TRBV7-2 and J is TRBJ1-2, with D possibly matching TRBD1 (5 bases). CDR3 length equals 15 residues. V was clipped by 5 bases and J by 4 bases, with 17 bases between them. Germline-derived CDR1 and CDR2 are SGHTA and FQGNSA. This CDR3 is CASSAGALVLYGYTF. The CDR3, as DNA: TGTGCCAGCAGCGCCGGGGCCCTCGTTCTCTATGGCTACACCTTC.

The V call is TRBV4-3, the J call TRBJ2-3, with 7 bases aligning to TRBD2. The V gene end was trimmed by 1 base and the J gene end by 3 bases; junction bases not matched to a gene: 4. The CDR3 is made up of 15 amino acids. Germline CDR1 is LGHNA and CDR2 is YSLEER. The CDR3 sequence: CASSQGGGSTDTQYF. In DNA, the CDR3 is TGCGCCAGCAGCCAAGGGGGGGGGTCTACAGATACGCAGTATTTT.

The rearrangement uses TRBV7-2 and TRBJ2-5; D might be TRBD2 (6 bases). CDR1 is SGHTA, CDR2 FQGNSA, per germline. The CDR3 runs to 14 residues. Between the trimmed V and J ends, which lost 1 base and 2 bases, there was a span of 8 bases. DNA of the CDR3: TGTGCCAGCAGCTTAGGGGGGGATCAAGAGACCCAGTACTTC. Encoded protein: CASSLGGDQETQYF. Looking up the rest from reference TRBV7-2 and TRBJ2-5 gives the full variable domain: GAGVSQSPSNKVTEKGKDVELRCDPISGHTALYWYRQSLGQGLEFLIYFQGNSAPDKSGLPSDRFSAERTGGSVSTLTIQRTQQEDSAVYLCASSLGGDQETQYFGPGTRLLVL.

As concerns this clonotype: One end of the junction does not line up with germline, which may come from a read error. The chain carries TRBV29-1 and TRBJ1-2, with 7 bases fitting TRBD1. The length of the CDR3 is 14 residues. Germline V gives CDR1 SQVTM, CDR2 ANQGSEA. Here the CDR3 reads CSGEAPGTDYGYTF. DNA for the CDR3: TGCAGCGGTGAAGCGCCCGGGACAGACTATGGCTACACCTTC.

The rearrangement links TRBV7-8 to TRBJ2-7, with a weak D call TRBD2 (7 bases). Germline lookup yields CDR1 SGHVS and CDR2 FQNEAQ. The CDR3 is 14 amino acids. Deletions cut 2 bases from V and 5 bases from J, with 13 bases between. This CDR3 is CASSLYGGQDEQYV. CDR3 DNA: TGTGCCAGCAGCTTATACGGGGGGCAGGACGAGCAGTACGTC.

The chain joins TRBV11-2 to TRBJ2-2; 8 nucleotides agree with TRBD2. V gave up 7 bases and J gave up 4 bases; unmatched junction bases: 8. Looked up from germline, CDR1 is SGHAT and CDR2 is FQNNGV. The CDR3 is made up of 15 amino acids. CDR3 amino acids: CASTPRGAGTGELFF. The CDR3 region has the DNA TGTGCCAGCACTCCGCGGGGGGCTGGCACCGGGGAGCTGTTTTTT.

The rearrangement uses TRBV20-1 and TRBJ2-5; D might be TRBD2 (6 bases). Trimming shortened V by 0 bases and J by 4 bases, and 12 bases separated the two germline ends. CDR1 and CDR2 (germline): DFQATT, SNEGSKA (reference sequence). This CDR3 is built from 14 residues. The CDR3: CSARDWEVGETQYF. The CDR3, as DNA: TGCAGTGCTAGAGATTGGGAGGTGGGAGAGACCCAGTACTTC.

Only a few counts were recorded for this clonotype. This chain uses TRBV7-8 with TRBJ1-5; D not resolved. Germline values: CDR1 SGHVS, CDR2 FQNEAQ. This CDR3 is 15 amino acids long. Trimming left V 2 bases short and J 1 base short, with 9 bases between. The CDR3 DNA reads as TGTGCCAGCAGCTTAAGAGGAGCGAGCAATCAGCCCCAGCATTTT. It encodes CASSLRGASNQPQHF. The full variable domain, in which reference TRBV7-8 and TRBJ1-5 provide the parts outside the CDR3, is GAGVSQSPRYKVAKRGQDVALRCDPISGHVSLFWYQQALGQGPEFLTYFQNEAQLDKSGLPSDRFFAERPEGSVSTLKIQRTQQEDSAVYLCASSLRGASNQPQHFGDGTRLSIL.

This clonotype was found a few times. The DNA for the CDR3 is TGCGCCAGCGCATACGACAGGGGTCCCTACGAGCAGTACTTC. Its protein product is CASAYDRGPYEQYF. The rearrangement uses TRBV4-3 and TRBJ2-7, with 8 bases aligning to TRBD1. This CDR3 has 14 residues. Germline CDR1 and CDR2: LGHNA and YSLEER. Trimming at V came to 8 bases and at J to 2 bases, leaving 8 bases not matched to a gene.

The chain links TRBV4-1 to TRBJ2-3; D is tentatively TRBD1 or TRBD2 (5 bases each). The germline CDR1 and CDR2 sequences are MGHRA and YSYEKL. The CDR3 is made up of 14 amino acids. V was pared by 0 bases and J by 4 bases, with 8 bases between. CDR3 in amino acids: CASSQDLGADTQYF. The CDR3 DNA sequence: TGCGCCAGCAGCCAAGATCTGGGGGCAGATACGCAGTATTTT.

This clonotype was recorded many times. The J gene is TRBJ2-3, the V gene TRBV7-9; D is possibly TRBD1 (6 bases). V was shortened by 5 bases and J by 2 bases, with 17 bases between the two germline ends. The germline V gene encodes CDR1 SEHNR and CDR2 FQNEAQ (reference sequence). The CDR3 has 16 residues. This CDR3 is CASSRGGHRNTDTQYF. CDR3 DNA sequence: TGTGCCAGCAGCCGAGGGGGTCACAGAAACACAGATACGCAGTATTTT. The full variable domain, its missing parts supplied by reference TRBV7-9 and TRBJ2-3, is DTGVSQNPRHKITKRGQNVTFRCDPISEHNRLYWYRQTLGQGPEFLTYFQNEAQLEKSRLLSDRFSAERPKGSFSTLEIQRTEQGDSAMYLCASSRGGHRNTDTQYFGPGTRLTVL.

This clonotype was seen a few times. The chain couples TRBV29-1 to TRBJ1-3; maybe TRBD1 (6 bases). The CDR3 sequence is 17 residues long. The V gene's germline CDR1 is SQVTM and CDR2 ANQGSEA. V dropped 0 bases and J dropped 0 bases, with 15 bases sitting between them. CDR3 loop: CSVEDPGGLSSGNTIYF. The CDR3, as DNA: TGCAGCGTTGAAGATCCGGGGGGCCTTAGCTCTGGAAACACCATATATTTT.

This clonotype was counted many times. The V and J genes are TRBV7-9 and TRBJ2-6; 7 bases map to TRBD1. Unmatched junction bases numbered 11, after V lost 1 base and J lost 2 bases. The germline V gene has CDR1 SEHNR and CDR2 FQNEAQ (reference sequence). The CDR3 is 19 amino acids. The CDR3 DNA reads TGTGCCAGCAGCTTAGTGAGGACAGGCTTTCTGCCTGGGGCCAACGTCCTGACTTTC. Translation: CASSLVRTGFLPGANVLTF.

This clonotype was recorded a few times. J is TRBJ2-1 and V is TRBV7-9, with 7 bases matching TRBD2. CDR3 length: 16 residues. V trimming: 1 base; J trimming: 6 bases; junction bases outside the gene matches: 9. Germline V gene sequence: CDR1 SEHNR, CDR2 FQNEAQ (reference sequence). For the CDR3, the DNA is TGTGCCAGCAGCTTAGGAGGCGCTAGCGGCCCCAATGAGCAGTTCTTC. Residues: CASSLGGASGPNEQFF.

This clonotype appeared a few times. In DNA form, the CDR3 reads TGCGCCAGCAGCCAAGATTTGGTAGGACGCAATCAGCCCCAGCATTTT. It encodes CASSQDLVGRNQPQHF. The rearrangement joins TRBV4-3 to TRBJ1-5; D unclear. The CDR3 has 16 amino acids. V lost 0 bases and J 2 bases, leaving 11 bases between the germline ends. Germline values: CDR1 LGHNA, CDR2 YSLEER.

This clonotype showed up many times. V usage is TRBV7-9 and J usage is TRBJ1-4, with TRBD1 matching over 10 bases. V lost 5 bases to trimming and J lost 8 bases; unmatched junction nucleotides: 2. Germline CDR1 SEHNR, CDR2 FQNEAQ (reference sequence). The CDR3 runs 13 residues. CDR3 sequence: CASSGTGVEKLFF. The CDR3 DNA is TGTGCCAGCAGCGGGACAGGGGTCGAAAAACTGTTTTTT.

This clonotype was seen more than once but under ten times. The chain recombines TRBV5-6 with TRBJ1-2; the match to TRBD1 covers 9 bases. The CDR3 has 14 amino acids. The junction had 9 bases not matched to a gene; V was cut back by 5 bases and J by 7 bases. CDR1 is SGHDT, CDR2 YYEEEE, per germline. The CDR3 DNA follows: TGTGCCAGCAGTCCCCGGGACAGGGCTTCTGGCTACACCTTC. It specifies CASSPRDRASGYTF.

This clonotype was picked up a small number of times. The chain uses TRBV9 and TRBJ2-1; D is possibly TRBD1 or TRBD2 (7 bases each). Germline CDR1 SGDLS, CDR2 YYNGEE. CDR3 length equals 16 residues. V lost 4 bases, J lost 8 bases, and 22 bases lay in between. CDR3 nucleotide sequence: TGTGCCAGCAGCCCCTGGGGAGGGGGCGCATCCTATGAGCAGTTCTTC. It yields the protein CASSPWGGGASYEQFF.

The V and J genes are TRBV7-6 and TRBJ2-5; TRBD2 matches at 12 bases. CDR1 is SGHVS and CDR2 is FNYEAQ in the germline V gene. The ends lost 5 bases at V and 2 bases at J; junction bases unmatched: 6. The length of the CDR3 is 16 residues. The CDR3 nucleotides are TGTGCCAGCAGCGGGTGGACTAGCGGGGTTCAAGAGACCCAGTACTTC. Amino acids: CASSGWTSGVQETQYF.

This rearrangement joins TRBV10-3 to TRBJ1-1; the D gene is possibly TRBD1 (5 bases). The germline V gene encodes CDR1 ENHRY and CDR2 SYGVKD. This CDR3 region has 16 residues. V gave up 3 bases and J gave up 0 bases, with 14 bases separating them. CDR3 region: CAISDRQGLMNTEAFF. DNA for the CDR3: TGTGCCATCAGTGATAGGCAGGGCCTCATGAACACTGAAGCTTTCTTT.

Many counts were recorded for this clonotype. This chain links TRBV9 with TRBJ2-3, with 9 bases identical to TRBD2. The CDR3 runs to 17 residues. Per the germline V gene, CDR1 is SGDLS and CDR2 is YYNGEE. The ends lost 4 bases at V and 2 bases at J; junction bases unmatched: 11. The CDR3 bases are TGTGCCAGCAGCCCCCGTGGTAGCGGGGGACCCACAGATACGCAGTATTTT. Translation gives CASSPRGSGGPTDTQYF.

This clonotype was seen only a few times. This chain connects TRBV7-9 to TRBJ1-2; 9 bases align to TRBD1. The CDR3 length is 16 residues. V was pared by 4 bases and J by 5 bases, with 11 bases of the junction left unmatched. Germline values: CDR1 SEHNR, CDR2 FQNEAQ (reference sequence). The CDR3 DNA follows: TGTGCCAGCAGCTCCCCCTCCGGGACAGGGCCTTATGGCTACACCTTC. The encoded protein is CASSSPSGTGPYGYTF. The complete variable domain, with remaining parts taken from reference TRBV7-9 and TRBJ1-2, reads DTGVSQNPRHKITKRGQNVTFRCDPISEHNRLYWYRQTLGQGPEFLTYFQNEAQLEKSRLLSDRFSAERPKGSFSTLEIQRTEQGDSAMYLCASSSPSGTGPYGYTFGSGTRLTVV.

This clonotype was counted a single time. This chain links TRBV27 with TRBJ2-2, with D unclear. The CDR3 covers 14 residues. Germline values: CDR1 MNHEY, CDR2 SMNVEV (reference sequence). V gave up 3 bases and J gave up 0 bases, with 5 bases separating them. The CDR3: CASSFGPNTGELFF. In DNA form, the CDR3 reads TGTGCCAGCAGTTTCGGGCCGAACACCGGGGAGCTGTTTTTT.

At least ten counts were recorded for this clonotype. The J gene is TRBJ2-7, the V gene TRBV12-3 or TRBV12-4; 10 nucleotides align to TRBD1. After removal of 7 bases from V and 7 bases from J, the junction contained 16 bases not matched to a gene. This CDR3 is 16 amino acids long. The CDR3 sequence is CASTPLPGQGRGEQYF. DNA for the CDR3: TGTGCCAGCACACCCCTCCCGGGACAGGGGAGGGGTGAGCAGTACTTC.

The rearrangement uses TRBV9 and TRBJ1-2, with D perhaps TRBD1 (6 bases). From germline, CDR1 is SGDLS and CDR2 YYNGEE. V gave up 0 bases and J gave up 3 bases, with 18 bases separating them. The CDR3 runs to 17 residues. The chain's CDR3 is CASSVDLRDRTHYGYTF. The CDR3 nucleotides are TGTGCCAGCAGCGTAGATCTGCGAGACAGGACCCACTATGGCTACACCTTC. Based on the CDR3 plus reference TRBV9 and TRBJ1-2, the full variable domain is DSGVTQTPKHLITATGQRVTLRCSPRSGDLSVYWYQQSLDQGLQFLIQYYNGEERAKGNILERFSAQQFPDLHSELNLSSLELGDSALYFCASSVDLRDRTHYGYTFGSGTRLTVV.

This clonotype was seen a few times. The chain is built from TRBV12-3 or TRBV12-4 and TRBJ1-1; no reliable D call. The CDR3 contains 14 residues. Trimming pared 2 bases from V and 1 base from J, leaving 8 bases between. The CDR3 DNA sequence: TGTGCCAGCAGTTTACTCAGTCGGAACACTGAAGCTTTCTTT. Its translation: CASSLLSRNTEAFF.